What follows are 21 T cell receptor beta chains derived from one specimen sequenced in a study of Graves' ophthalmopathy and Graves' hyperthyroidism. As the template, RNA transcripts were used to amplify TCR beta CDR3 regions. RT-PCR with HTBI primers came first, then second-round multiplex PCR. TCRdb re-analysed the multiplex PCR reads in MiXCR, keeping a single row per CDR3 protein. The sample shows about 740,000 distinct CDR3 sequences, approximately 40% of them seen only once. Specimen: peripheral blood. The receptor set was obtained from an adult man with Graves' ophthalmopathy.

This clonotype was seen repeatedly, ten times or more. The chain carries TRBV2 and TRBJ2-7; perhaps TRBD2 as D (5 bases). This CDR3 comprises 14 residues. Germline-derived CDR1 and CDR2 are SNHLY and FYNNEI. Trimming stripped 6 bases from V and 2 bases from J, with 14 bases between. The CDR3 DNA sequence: TGTGCCAGCAGACGGACTGCTGGAACCTACGAGCAGTACTTC. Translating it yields CASRRTAGTYEQYF.

CDR3 DNA: TGTGCCACCAGCAGAGGGACAGCCCCTAGGTACACCTTC. Encoded protein: CATSRGTAPRYTF. The chain combines TRBV15 with TRBJ1-2; D possibly corresponds to TRBD1 (6 bases). CDR1 is LNHNV, CDR2 YYDKDF, per germline (reference sequence). Trimming cost V 1 base and J 11 bases, with 14 bases left between them. This CDR3 is built from 13 residues.

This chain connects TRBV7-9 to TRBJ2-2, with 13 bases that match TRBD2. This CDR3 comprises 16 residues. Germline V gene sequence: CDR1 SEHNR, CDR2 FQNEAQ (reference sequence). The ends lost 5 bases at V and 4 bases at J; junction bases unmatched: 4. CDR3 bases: TGTGCCAGCAGCCGGGGACTAGCGGGGTCCACCGGGGAGCTGTTTTTT. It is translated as CASSRGLAGSTGELFF.

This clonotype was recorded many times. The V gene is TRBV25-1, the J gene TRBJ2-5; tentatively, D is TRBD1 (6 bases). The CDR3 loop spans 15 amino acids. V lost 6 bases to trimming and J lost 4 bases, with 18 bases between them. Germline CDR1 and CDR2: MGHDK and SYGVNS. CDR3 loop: CASRAPDSRGETQYF. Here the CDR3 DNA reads TGTGCCAGCAGGGCCCCGGACAGCAGGGGAGAGACCCAGTACTTC. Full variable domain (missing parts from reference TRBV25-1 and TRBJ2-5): EADIYQTPRYLVIGTGKKITLECSQTMGHDKMYWYQQDPGMELHLIHYSYGVNSTEKGDLSSESTVSRIRTEHFPLTLESARPSHTSQYLCASRAPDSRGETQYFGPGTRLLVL.

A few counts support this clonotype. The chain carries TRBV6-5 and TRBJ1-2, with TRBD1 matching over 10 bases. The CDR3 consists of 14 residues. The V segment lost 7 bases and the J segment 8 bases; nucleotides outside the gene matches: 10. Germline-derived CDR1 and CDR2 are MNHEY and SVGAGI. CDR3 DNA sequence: TGTGCCAGCATTCGAACCGGGACAGGGGACGGCTACACCTTC. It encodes CASIRTGTGDGYTF.

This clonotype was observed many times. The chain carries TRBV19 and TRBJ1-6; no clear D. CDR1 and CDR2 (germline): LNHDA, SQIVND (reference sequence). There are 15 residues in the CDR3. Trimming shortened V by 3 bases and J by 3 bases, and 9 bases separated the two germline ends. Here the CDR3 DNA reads TGTGCCAGTAGTATCGGCGGATTCTATAATTCACCCCTCCACTTT. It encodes CASSIGGFYNSPLHF.

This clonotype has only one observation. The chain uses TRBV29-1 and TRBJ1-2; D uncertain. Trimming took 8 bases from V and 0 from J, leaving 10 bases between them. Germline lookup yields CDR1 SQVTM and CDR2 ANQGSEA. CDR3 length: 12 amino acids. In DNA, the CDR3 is TGCAGCTTGGGCGAGTCTAACTATGGCTACACCTTC. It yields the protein CSLGESNYGYTF.

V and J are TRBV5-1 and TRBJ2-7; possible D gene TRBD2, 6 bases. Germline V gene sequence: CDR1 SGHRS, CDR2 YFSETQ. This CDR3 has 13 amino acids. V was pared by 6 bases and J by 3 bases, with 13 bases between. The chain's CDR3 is CASTHSEGYEQYF. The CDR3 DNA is TGCGCCAGCACGCATTCGGAGGGCTACGAGCAGTACTTC.

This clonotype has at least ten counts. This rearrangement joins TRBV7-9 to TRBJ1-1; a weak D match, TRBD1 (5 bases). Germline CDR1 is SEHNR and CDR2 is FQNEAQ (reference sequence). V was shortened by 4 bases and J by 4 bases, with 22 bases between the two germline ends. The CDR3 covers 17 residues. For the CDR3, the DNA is TGTGCCAGCAGCTCTCTGCGGACAAGTCCGTTCACCACTGAAGCTTTCTTT. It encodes CASSSLRTSPFTTEAFF.

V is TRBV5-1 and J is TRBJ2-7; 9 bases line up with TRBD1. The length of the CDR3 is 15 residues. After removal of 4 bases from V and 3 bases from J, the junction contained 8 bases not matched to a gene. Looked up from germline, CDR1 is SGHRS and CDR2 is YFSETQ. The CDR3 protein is CASSQPGQGLYEQYF. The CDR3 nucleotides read TGCGCCAGCAGCCAGCCGGGACAGGGCCTCTACGAGCAGTACTTC.

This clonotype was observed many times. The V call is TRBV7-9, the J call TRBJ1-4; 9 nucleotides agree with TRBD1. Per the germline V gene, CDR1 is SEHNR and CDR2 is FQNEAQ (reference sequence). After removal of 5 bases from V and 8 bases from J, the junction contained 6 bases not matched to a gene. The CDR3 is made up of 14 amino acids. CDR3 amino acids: CASSQDRGGEKLFF. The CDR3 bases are TGTGCCAGCAGCCAGGACAGGGGAGGCGAAAAACTGTTTTTT. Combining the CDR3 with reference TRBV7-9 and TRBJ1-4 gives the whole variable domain DTGVSQNPRHKITKRGQNVTFRCDPISEHNRLYWYRQTLGQGPEFLTYFQNEAQLEKSRLLSDRFSAERPKGSFSTLEIQRTEQGDSAMYLCASSQDRGGEKLFFGSGTQLSVL.

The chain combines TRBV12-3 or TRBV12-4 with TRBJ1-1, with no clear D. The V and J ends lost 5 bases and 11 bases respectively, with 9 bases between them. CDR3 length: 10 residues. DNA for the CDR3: TGTGCCAGCAGTGGGGTAGTCGCTTTCTTT. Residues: CASSGVVAFF.

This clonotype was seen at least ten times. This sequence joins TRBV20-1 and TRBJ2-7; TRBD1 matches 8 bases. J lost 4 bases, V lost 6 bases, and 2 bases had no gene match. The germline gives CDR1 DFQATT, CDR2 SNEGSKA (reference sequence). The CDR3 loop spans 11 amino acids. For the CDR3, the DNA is TGCAGTGCCCGACAGGGGTACGAGCAGTACTTC. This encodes CSARQGYEQYF.

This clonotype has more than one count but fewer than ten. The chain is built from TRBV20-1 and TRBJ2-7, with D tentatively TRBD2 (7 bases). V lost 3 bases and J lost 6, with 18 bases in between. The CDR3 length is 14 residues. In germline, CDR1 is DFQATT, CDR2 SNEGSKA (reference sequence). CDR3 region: CSARGRGTRGEQYF. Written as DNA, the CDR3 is TGCAGTGCTAGGGGGCGGGGGACAAGGGGCGAGCAGTACTTC.

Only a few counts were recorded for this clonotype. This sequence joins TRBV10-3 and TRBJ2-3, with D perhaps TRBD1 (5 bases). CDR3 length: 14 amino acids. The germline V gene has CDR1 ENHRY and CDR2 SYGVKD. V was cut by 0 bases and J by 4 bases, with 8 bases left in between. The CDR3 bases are TGTGCCATCAGTGAGTCGGGGCTCGCAGATACGCAGTATTTT. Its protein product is CAISESGLADTQYF.

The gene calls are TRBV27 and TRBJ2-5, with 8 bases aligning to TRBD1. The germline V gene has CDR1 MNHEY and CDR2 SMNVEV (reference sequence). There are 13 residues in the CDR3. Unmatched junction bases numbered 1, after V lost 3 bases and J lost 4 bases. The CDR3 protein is CASSFGTGETQYF. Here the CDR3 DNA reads TGTGCCAGCAGTTTCGGGACAGGAGAGACCCAGTACTTC.

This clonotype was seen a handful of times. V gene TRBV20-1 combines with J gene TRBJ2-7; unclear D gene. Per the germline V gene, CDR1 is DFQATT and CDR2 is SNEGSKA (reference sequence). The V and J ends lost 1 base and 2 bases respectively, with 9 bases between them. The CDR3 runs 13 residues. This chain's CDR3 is CSARALEAYEQYF. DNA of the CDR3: TGCAGTGCTAGAGCTTTAGAGGCCTACGAGCAGTACTTC.

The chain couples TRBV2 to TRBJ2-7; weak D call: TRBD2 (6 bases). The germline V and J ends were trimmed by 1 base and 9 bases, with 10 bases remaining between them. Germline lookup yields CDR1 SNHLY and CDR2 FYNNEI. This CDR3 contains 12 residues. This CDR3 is CASSEGGVPQYF. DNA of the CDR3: TGTGCCAGCAGTGAAGGGGGGGTCCCGCAGTACTTC.

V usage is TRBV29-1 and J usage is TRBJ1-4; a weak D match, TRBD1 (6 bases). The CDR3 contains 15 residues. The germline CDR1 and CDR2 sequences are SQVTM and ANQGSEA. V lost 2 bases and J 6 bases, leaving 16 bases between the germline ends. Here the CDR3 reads CSVEIGGGEDEKLFF. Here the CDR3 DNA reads TGCAGCGTTGAAATTGGGGGCGGAGAAGATGAAAAACTGTTTTTT. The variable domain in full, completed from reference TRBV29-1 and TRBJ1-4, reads SAVISQKPSRDICQRGTSLTIQCQVDSQVTMMFWYRQQPGQSLTLIATANQGSEATYESGFVIDKFPISRPNLTFSTLTVSNMSPEDSSIYLCSVEIGGGEDEKLFFGSGTQLSVL.

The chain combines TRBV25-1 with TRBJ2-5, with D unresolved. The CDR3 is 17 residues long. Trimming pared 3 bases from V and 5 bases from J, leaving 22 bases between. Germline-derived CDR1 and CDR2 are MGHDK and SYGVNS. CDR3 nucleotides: TGTGCCAGCAGTGATAGGGCTGGAACGCTCGGTGGGGAGACCCAGTACTTC. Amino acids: CASSDRAGTLGGETQYF. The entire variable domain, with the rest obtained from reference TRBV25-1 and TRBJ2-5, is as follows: EADIYQTPRYLVIGTGKKITLECSQTMGHDKMYWYQQDPGMELHLIHYSYGVNSTEKGDLSSESTVSRIRTEHFPLTLESARPSHTSQYLCASSDRAGTLGGETQYFGPGTRLLVL.

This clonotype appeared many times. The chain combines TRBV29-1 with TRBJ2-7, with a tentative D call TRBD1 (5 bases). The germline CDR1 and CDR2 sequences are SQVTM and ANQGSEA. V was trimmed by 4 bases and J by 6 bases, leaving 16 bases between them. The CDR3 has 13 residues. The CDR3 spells CSVAYRTMSEQYF. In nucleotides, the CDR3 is TGCAGCGTTGCGTACCGGACAATGAGCGAGCAGTACTTC.